This record looks at one TCR beta chain sequence and its context. Its antigen is not known. Under the authors' procedure: A per-sample median of around 100,000 TCRs was observed, with a range of roughly 20,000 to 690,600. One entry per CDR3 protein, called by TCRdb with MiXCR from the RACE reads. The V and J calls here are based on TCRdb, not the publication. The table has around 120,000 distinct CDR3 sequences, approximately 13% seen once. The entry originates in a study of human T cells and chemical hapten exposure. Background on the study: Skin of the upper inner arm, approximately 2 cm by approximately 2 cm, received 2% DPC for sensitization. TCR yields per sample varied mostly from small pooled library volume differences. General study points: Expanded TCRs grouped into significantly more large CDR3 similarity clusters than controls produced.

This sample's time point: pre-sensitization, week 0. Treatment indicated: therapeutic diphenylcyclopropenone sensitization with weekly scalp DPC. The TCR sequence derives from a woman aged 18-29 years with alopecia areata. Some clones in this sample may be carry-over from other donors' samples. The specimen was whole blood, collected in connection with sensitization to the hapten diphenylcyclopropenone (DPC).

The CDR3 here is CANPTGGGQETQYF. The DNA for the CDR3 is TGCGCCAACCCGACAGGGGGCGGGCAAGAGACCCAGTACTTC. The chain employs TRBV4-1 and TRBJ2-5; 10 nucleotides line up with TRBD1. Germline CDR1 reads MGHRA; CDR2 reads YSYEKL. The CDR3 has 14 residues. The trim removed 10 bases at V and 2 bases at J, leaving 7 bases unmatched.